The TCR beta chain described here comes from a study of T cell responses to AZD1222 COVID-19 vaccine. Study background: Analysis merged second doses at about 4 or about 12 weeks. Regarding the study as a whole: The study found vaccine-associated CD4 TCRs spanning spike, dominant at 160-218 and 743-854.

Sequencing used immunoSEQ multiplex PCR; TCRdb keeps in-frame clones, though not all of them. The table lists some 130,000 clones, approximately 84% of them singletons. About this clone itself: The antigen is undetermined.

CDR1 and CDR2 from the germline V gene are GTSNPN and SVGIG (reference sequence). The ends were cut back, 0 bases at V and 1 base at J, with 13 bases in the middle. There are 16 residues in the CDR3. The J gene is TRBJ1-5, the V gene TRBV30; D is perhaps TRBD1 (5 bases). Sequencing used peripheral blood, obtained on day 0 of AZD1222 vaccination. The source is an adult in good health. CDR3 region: CAWSVMPGGSNQPQHF. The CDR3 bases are TGTGCCTGGAGTGTAATGCCGGGGGGGAGCAATCAGCCCCAGCATTTT.